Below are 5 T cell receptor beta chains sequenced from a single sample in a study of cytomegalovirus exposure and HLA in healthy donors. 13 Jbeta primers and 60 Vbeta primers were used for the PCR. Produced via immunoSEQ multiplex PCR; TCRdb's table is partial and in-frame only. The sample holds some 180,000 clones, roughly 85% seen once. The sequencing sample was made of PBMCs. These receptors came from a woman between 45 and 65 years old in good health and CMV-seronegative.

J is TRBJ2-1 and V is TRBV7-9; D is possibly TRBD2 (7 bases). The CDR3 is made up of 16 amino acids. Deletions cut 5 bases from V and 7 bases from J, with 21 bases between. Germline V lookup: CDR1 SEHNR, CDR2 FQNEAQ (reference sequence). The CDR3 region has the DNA TGTGCCAGCAGCCCAGATCGGGGGGCGCTGAATAATGAGCAGTTCTTC. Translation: CASSPDRGALNNEQFF.

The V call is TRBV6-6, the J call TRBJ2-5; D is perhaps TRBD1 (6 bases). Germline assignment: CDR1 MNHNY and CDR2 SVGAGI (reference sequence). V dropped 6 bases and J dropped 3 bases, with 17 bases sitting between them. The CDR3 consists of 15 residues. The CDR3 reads CASRTQNRDKETQYF. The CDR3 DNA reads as TGTGCCAGCAGGACCCAAAACAGGGATAAAGAGACCCAGTACTTC.

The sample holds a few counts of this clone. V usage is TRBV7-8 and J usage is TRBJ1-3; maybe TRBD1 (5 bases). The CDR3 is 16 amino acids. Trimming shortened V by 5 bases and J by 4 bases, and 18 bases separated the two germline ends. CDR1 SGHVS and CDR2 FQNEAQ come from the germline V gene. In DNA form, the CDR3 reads TGTGCCAGCAGCCCAAGGGCAGGGAGGACGGGAAACACCATATATTTT. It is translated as CASSPRAGRTGNTIYF.

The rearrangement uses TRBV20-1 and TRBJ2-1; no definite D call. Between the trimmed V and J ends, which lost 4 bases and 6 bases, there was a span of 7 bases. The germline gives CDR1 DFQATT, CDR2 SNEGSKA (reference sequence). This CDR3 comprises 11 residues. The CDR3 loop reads CSATLGNEQFF. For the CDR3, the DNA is TGCAGTGCTACCCTAGGCAATGAGCAGTTCTTC.

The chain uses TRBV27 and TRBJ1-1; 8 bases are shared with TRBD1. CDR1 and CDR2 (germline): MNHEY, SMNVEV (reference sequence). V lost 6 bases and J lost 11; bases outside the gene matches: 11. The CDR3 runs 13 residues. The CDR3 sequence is CASRLEPGQAAFF. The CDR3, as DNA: TGTGCCAGCAGGCTAGAGCCGGGACAGGCTGCTTTCTTT.